This T cell receptor beta chain was identified in a study of CXCR3-negative and CXCR3-positive naive CD8 T cells. Study-wide results and caveats: TRB CDR3 hydrophobicity was greater in CXCR3-positive naive cells than in CXCR3-negative naive cells.

Libraries were UMI-labeled 5' RACE TRB cDNA. After re-calling the 5' RACE reads, TCRdb lists one entry per CDR3 protein, DNA absent. The repertoire table contains 130,000 to 150,000 distinct CDR3 sequences. Points on this clonotype: Its antigen is unknown.

The germline gives CDR1 LGHNA, CDR2 YSLEER. The CDR3 totals 17 residues. The receptor's source is a human donor in good health. Some clones in this sample may be carry-over from other donors' samples. The chain couples TRBV4-3 to TRBJ2-3; lacking DNA, the TRBD1 call made by TCRdb goes unchecked. The material sequenced was naive CXCR3+ CD8+ T cells from blood. Subset reported: CD45RO-CCR7+CD27+CD95- naive CD8+ T cells expressing CXCR3 (TNR3+). CDR3 region: CASSQEGWAGGTDTQYF.